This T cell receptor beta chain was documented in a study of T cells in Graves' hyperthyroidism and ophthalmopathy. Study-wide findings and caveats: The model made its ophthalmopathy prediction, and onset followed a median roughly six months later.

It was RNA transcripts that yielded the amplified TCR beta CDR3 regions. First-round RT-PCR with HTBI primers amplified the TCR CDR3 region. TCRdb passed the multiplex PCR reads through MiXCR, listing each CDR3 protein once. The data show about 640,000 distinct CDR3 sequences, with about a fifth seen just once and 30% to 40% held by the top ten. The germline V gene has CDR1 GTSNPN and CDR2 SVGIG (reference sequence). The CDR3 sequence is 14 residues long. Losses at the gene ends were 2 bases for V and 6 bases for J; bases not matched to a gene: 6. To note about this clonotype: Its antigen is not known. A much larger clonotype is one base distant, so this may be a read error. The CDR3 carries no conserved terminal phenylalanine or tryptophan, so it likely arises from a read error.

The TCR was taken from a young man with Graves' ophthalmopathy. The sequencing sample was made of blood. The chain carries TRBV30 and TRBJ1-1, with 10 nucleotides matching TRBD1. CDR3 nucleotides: TGTGCCTGGAGTCCCGGGACAGGGGACCCTGAAGCTTTCCTT. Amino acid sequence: CAWSPGTGDPEAFL.